This T cell receptor beta chain was documented in a study of cytomegalovirus exposure and HLA in healthy donors. Both 60 Vbeta primers and 13 Jbeta primers went into the PCR. The table came from immunoSEQ multiplex PCR; TCRdb's copy has only in-frame clones and leaves some out. The repertoire holds 70,000 to 95,000 clones, with about three fifths as singletons. The germline V gene encodes CDR1 LGHNA and CDR2 YSLEER. The V gene lost 3 bases and the J gene lost 3 bases, with 12 bases spanning the gap. The CDR3 length is 15 residues. The sample comprised PBMCs. The genes are TRBV4-3 and TRBJ2-1, with a possible D match to TRBD2 (6 bases). The TCR was taken from a woman aged 25 to 39 in good health and CMV-seropositive. The CDR3 bases are TGCGCCAGCAGCCAGGGAGGTCCTTTCTACAATGAGCAGTTCTTC. Residues: CASSQGGPFYNEQFF.